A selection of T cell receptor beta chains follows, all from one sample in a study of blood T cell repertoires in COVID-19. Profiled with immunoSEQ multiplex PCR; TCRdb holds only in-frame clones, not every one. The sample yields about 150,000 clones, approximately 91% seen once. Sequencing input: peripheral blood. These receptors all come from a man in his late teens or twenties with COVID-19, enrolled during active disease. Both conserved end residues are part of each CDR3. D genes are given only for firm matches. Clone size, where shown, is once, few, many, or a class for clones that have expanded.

CDR3nt: TGTGCCAGTAGTATCTTTCGGGGGAACGAGCAGTTCTTC
CDR3aa: CASSIFRGNEQFF
v_gene: TRBV19
j_gene: TRBJ2-1
abundance: .
d_gene: .

CDR3nt: TGTGCCAGCAGCCTCCTAGCGGGAGCGGTCACCGGGGAGCTGTTTTTT
CDR3aa: CASSLLAGAVTGELFF
v_gene: TRBV7-3
j_gene: TRBJ2-2
abundance: .
d_gene: TRBD2

CDR3nt: TGCAGTCCCCTCGGCGGGGTAACCAATGAGCAGTTCTTC
CDR3aa: CSPLGGVTNEQFF
v_gene: TRBV29-1
j_gene: TRBJ2-1
abundance: .
d_gene: .

CDR3nt: TGTGCCACCACGGACATACACAATGAGCAGTTCTTC
CDR3aa: CATTDIHNEQFF
v_gene: TRBV6-5
j_gene: TRBJ2-1
abundance: .
d_gene: .

CDR3nt: TGTGCCAGCAGTGAAGGTAGCGGGCCAGATACGCAGTATTTT
CDR3aa: CASSEGSGPDTQYF
v_gene: TRBV6-1
j_gene: TRBJ2-3
abundance: .
d_gene: TRBD2

CDR3nt: TGTGCCAGCAGGGATAATAGCGGGACCTCCTACGAGCAGTACTTC
CDR3aa: CASRDNSGTSYEQYF
v_gene: TRBV6-5
j_gene: TRBJ2-7
abundance: .
d_gene: TRBD2

CDR3nt: TGTGCCAGCAGCTTTCTGGCGGGGCTACTAGCGGGTAGGGACTACGAGCAGTACTTC
CDR3aa: CASSFLAGLLAGRDYEQYF
v_gene: TRBV7-2
j_gene: TRBJ2-7
abundance: .
d_gene: TRBD2

CDR3nt: TGTGCCAGCAGCCAACAGGGTCCCGGGGAGCTGTTTTTT
CDR3aa: CASSQQGPGELFF
v_gene: TRBV3-1/TRBV3-2
j_gene: TRBJ2-2
abundance: .
d_gene: .

CDR3nt: TGTGCCAGCAGCCGGACAGGTGGTGGAAACACCATATATTTT
CDR3aa: CASSRTGGGNTIYF
v_gene: TRBV6-5
j_gene: TRBJ1-3
abundance: .
d_gene: TRBD1

CDR3nt: TGTGCCAGCAGCTCCACTACGCTAGCGGGAGTTGAGACCCAGTACTTC
CDR3aa: CASSSTTLAGVETQYF
v_gene: TRBV13
j_gene: TRBJ2-5
abundance: .
d_gene: TRBD2

CDR3nt: TGCGCCAGCAGCCAAGAAGGGGGACCCCAGCATTTT
CDR3aa: CASSQEGGPQHF
v_gene: TRBV4-3
j_gene: TRBJ1-5
abundance: .
d_gene: .

CDR3nt: TGTGCCATCAGTGGGCCGAATACCTACAATGAGCAGTTCTTC
CDR3aa: CAISGPNTYNEQFF
v_gene: TRBV10-3
j_gene: TRBJ2-1
abundance: .
d_gene: .

CDR3nt: TGTGCCAGCAGTTTAGTCAGGGGCTACGAGCAGTACTTC
CDR3aa: CASSLVRGYEQYF
v_gene: TRBV28
j_gene: TRBJ2-7
abundance: once
d_gene: .

CDR3nt: TGTGCCAGCAGACGGACAGCATATGGCTACACCTTC
CDR3aa: CASRRTAYGYTF
v_gene: TRBV28
j_gene: TRBJ1-2
abundance: .
d_gene: .

CDR3nt: TGTGCCAGCAGCGGGCTAAACTATGGCTACACCTTC
CDR3aa: CASSGLNYGYTF
v_gene: TRBV5-6
j_gene: TRBJ1-2
abundance: .
d_gene: .

CDR3nt: TGTGCCAGCAGCTTAGGAGGGAACACAGATACGCAGTATTTT
CDR3aa: CASSLGGNTDTQYF
v_gene: TRBV7-2
j_gene: TRBJ2-3
abundance: .
d_gene: .

CDR3nt: TGCGCCAGCAGCCCAGACGGTTACTATGGCTACACCTTC
CDR3aa: CASSPDGYYGYTF
v_gene: TRBV4-3
j_gene: TRBJ1-2
abundance: .
d_gene: .

CDR3nt: TGCGCCAGCAGCTATGACAGGGGCGAGCAGTACTTC
CDR3aa: CASSYDRGEQYF
v_gene: TRBV5-1
j_gene: TRBJ2-7
abundance: .
d_gene: TRBD1

CDR3nt: TGTGCCAGCAGCTCTCAAGCCTGGTCCTACGAGCAGTACTTC
CDR3aa: CASSSQAWSYEQYF
v_gene: TRBV5-4
j_gene: TRBJ2-7
abundance: .
d_gene: .

CDR3nt: TGTGCCAGCAGTTTAGCCGACAGGGGGATACAGCCCCAGCATTTT
CDR3aa: CASSLADRGIQPQHF
v_gene: TRBV28
j_gene: TRBJ1-5
abundance: .
d_gene: TRBD1